A selection of T cell receptor beta chains follows, all from one sample in a study of shared clonotypes between healthy human individuals. Measured with immunoSEQ multiplex PCR; TCRdb has only the in-frame clones, and not every one. The sample has 450,000 to 700,000 clones; around 95% are singletons. Sequenced sample: naive CD8+ T cells sorted from blood. The source of these receptors is a woman aged 30 to 39 in good health. Each CDR3 is given with its conserved first and last residue. D genes are given only for firm matches. Rows give clone size only sometimes, using once, few, many, or a class for an expanded clone.

-,TRBJ2-1,TRBV19,once,CASSWGQSANEQFF,TGTGCCAGTAGTTGGGGGCAAAGCGCCAATGAGCAGTTCTTC
-,TRBJ2-7,TRBV27,-,CASSFLMGYEQYF,TGTGCCAGCAGTTTTTTGATGGGGTACGAGCAGTACTTC
TRBD1,TRBJ2-7,TRBV27,once,CASSTSQGALIYEQYF,TGTGCCAGCAGTACTTCACAGGGGGCTCTTATCTACGAGCAGTACTTC
-,TRBJ2-7,TRBV27,-,CASSDSPGPTYEQYF,TGTGCCAGCAGTGACTCCCCGGGCCCTACCTACGAGCAGTACTTC
-,TRBJ1-1,TRBV6-6,once,CASSYAGNTEAFF,TGTGCCAGCAGTTACGCGGGGAACACTGAAGCTTTCTTT
TRBD1,TRBJ1-3,TRBV9,-,CASSASGTVYPGNTIYF,TGTGCCAGCAGCGCATCCGGGACAGTTTACCCTGGAAACACCATATATTTT
-,TRBJ2-3,TRBV9,-,CASSVAGSTDTQYF,TGTGCCAGCAGCGTAGCCGGGAGCACAGATACGCAGTATTTT
TRBD2,TRBJ2-1,TRBV27,-,CASSPRLAGGNEQFF,TGTGCCAGCAGCCCAAGACTAGCGGGAGGGAATGAGCAGTTCTTC
-,TRBJ2-7,TRBV6-6,-,CASRDDSYEQYF,TGTGCCAGTAGGGACGATTCCTACGAGCAGTACTTC
-,TRBJ2-2,TRBV10-1,-,CASSPDTGELFF,TGCGCCAGCAGCCCCGACACCGGGGAGCTGTTTTTT
-,TRBJ2-7,TRBV4-1,-,CASSQVLAGRLTYEQYF,TGCGCCAGCAGCCAAGTTTTGGCGGGGCGTCTTACCTACGAGCAGTACTTC